This T cell receptor beta chain is drawn from a study of vaccination and CD4 T cells after COVID-19. Whole-study context: Comprising six males and four females, the convalescent participants counted two Hispanic individuals among them. The cells in question were stimulated using overlapping spike peptides derived from SARS-CoV-2, HCoV-NL63, HCoV-OC43 and HCoV-229E.

Germline CDR1 reads LGHNA; CDR2 reads YNFKEQ. The CDR3 contains 16 residues. V lost 0 bases, J lost 5 bases, and 11 bases lay in between. The Oncomine TCR Beta short-read assay sequenced DNA from cultured CD4+ T cells. TCRdb fed the PCR reads into MiXCR, producing one record per CDR3 protein. This table has about 6,900 distinct CDR3 sequences, over 20% appearing once. A word on this clonotype: The antigen is unknown.

Treatment reported: approximately 9-day PBMC culture with coronavirus spike peptide pools or control peptides (ViraFEST assay). It was before the COVID-19 pandemic (2011-2018) that the unexposed donor's CD4+ T cells were collected. The ViraFEST method relied on peptide pools to expand antigen-specific T cells, followed by TCR sequencing. After being plated at over 1.5 million per well, PBMCs were cultured with about 10 IU/ml IL-2 and roughly 9.8 ug/ml peptide pools. This receptor was taken from a human donor in good health. The chain links TRBV4-2 to TRBJ1-6; no firm D call. The specimen sequenced was CD4+ T cells from blood, cultured in vitro. The CDR3 spells CASSQETSRNNSPLHF. DNA of the CDR3: TGTGCCAGCAGCCAAGAAACGTCCAGAAATAATTCACCCCTCCACTTT.